Only a few counts were recorded for the clone carrying this TCR beta chain. The data were obtained in a study of T cell changes during pregnancy in multiple sclerosis. Some clones are missing from TCRdb's copy, which holds only in-frame ones; the method was immunoSEQ multiplex PCR. The table lists fewer than 110,000 clones, 85% to 95% of them singletons. Germline V gene lookup returns CDR1 MNHEY and CDR2 SVGAGI. This CDR3 spans 14 amino acids. The trim removed 4 bases at V and 7 bases at J, leaving 3 bases unmatched. This material consisted of peripheral blood, taken in the third trimester of pregnancy. The J gene is TRBJ1-6, the V gene TRBV6-5; 8 bases fit TRBD1. The sequence was obtained from a female donor in good health, enrolled as a control in a pregnancy study. The CDR3 spells CASSWTGRNSPLHF. The CDR3 nucleotides are TGTGCCAGCAGTTGGACAGGGAGGAATTCACCCCTCCACTTT.